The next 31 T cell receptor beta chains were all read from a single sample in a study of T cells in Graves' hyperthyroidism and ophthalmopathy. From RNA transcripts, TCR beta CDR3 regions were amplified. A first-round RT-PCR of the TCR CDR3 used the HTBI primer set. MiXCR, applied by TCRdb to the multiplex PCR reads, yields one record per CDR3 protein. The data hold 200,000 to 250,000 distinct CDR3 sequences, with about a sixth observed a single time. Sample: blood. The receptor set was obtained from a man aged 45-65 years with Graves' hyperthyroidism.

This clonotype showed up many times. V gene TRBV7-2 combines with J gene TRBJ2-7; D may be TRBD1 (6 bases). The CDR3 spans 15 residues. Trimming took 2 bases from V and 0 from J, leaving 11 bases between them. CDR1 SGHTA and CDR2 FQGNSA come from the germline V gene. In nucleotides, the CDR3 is TGTGCCAGCAGCTTAATGAGGGGGAGCTCCTACGAGCAGTACTTC. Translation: CASSLMRGSSYEQYF.

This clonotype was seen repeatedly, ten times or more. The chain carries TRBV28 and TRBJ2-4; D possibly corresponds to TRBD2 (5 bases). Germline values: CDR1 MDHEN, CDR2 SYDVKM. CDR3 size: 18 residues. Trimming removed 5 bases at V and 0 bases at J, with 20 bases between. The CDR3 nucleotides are TGTGCCAGCAGTGCCCCGTTGAAGGTCCTAGCAGCCAAAAACATTCAGTACTTC. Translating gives CASSAPLKVLAAKNIQYF.

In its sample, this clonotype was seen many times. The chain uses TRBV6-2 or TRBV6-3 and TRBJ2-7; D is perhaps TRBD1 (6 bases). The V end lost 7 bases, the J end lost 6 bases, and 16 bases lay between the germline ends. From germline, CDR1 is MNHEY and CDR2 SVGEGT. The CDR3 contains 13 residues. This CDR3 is CASNRARYIEQYF. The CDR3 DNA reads TGTGCCAGCAACAGGGCACGCTACATCGAGCAGTACTTC.

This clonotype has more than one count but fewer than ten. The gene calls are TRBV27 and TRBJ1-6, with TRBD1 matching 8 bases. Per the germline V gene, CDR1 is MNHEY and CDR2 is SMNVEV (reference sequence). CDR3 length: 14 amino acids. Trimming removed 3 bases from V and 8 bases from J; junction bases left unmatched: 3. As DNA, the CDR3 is TGTGCCAGCAGTTTTAGACAGGGGTATTCACCCCTCCACTTT. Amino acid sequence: CASSFRQGYSPLHF.

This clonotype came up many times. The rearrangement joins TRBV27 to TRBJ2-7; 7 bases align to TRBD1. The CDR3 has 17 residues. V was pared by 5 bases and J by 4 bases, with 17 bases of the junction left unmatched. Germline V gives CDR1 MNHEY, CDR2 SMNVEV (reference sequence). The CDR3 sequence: CASSLSAFRDRFYEQYF. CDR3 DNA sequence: TGTGCCAGCAGTCTGAGTGCATTCCGGGACAGATTTTACGAGCAGTACTTC.

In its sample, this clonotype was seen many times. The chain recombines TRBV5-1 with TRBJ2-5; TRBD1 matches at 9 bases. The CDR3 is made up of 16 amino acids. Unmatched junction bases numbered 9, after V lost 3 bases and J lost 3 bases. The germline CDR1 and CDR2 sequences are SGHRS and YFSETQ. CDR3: CASSWTGVAQEETQYF. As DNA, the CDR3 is TGCGCCAGCAGCTGGACAGGGGTGGCCCAGGAAGAGACCCAGTACTTC.

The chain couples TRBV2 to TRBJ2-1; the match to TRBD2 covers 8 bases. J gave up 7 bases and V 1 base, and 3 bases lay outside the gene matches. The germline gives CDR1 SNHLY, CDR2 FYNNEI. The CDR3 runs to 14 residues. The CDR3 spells CASSEGASGNEQFF. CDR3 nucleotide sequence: TGTGCCAGCAGTGAAGGGGCTAGCGGGAATGAGCAGTTCTTC.

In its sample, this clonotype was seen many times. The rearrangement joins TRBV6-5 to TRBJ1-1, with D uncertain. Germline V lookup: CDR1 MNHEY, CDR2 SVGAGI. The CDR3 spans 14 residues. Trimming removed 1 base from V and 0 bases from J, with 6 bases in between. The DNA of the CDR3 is TGTGCCAGCAGTTACTACAGTGTGAACACTGAAGCTTTCTTT. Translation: CASSYYSVNTEAFF.

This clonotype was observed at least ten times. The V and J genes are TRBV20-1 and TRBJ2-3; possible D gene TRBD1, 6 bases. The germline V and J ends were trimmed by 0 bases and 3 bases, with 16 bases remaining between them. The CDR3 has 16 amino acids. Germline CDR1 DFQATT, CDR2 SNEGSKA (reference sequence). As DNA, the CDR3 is TGCAGTGCTAGAGATTATCTCAGGGGTGTGACAGATACGCAGTATTTT. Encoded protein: CSARDYLRGVTDTQYF.

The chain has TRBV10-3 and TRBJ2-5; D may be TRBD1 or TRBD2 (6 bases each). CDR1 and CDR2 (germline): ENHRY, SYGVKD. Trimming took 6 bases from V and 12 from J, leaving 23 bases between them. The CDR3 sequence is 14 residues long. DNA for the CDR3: TGTGCCATCAGGGGGGCCCTGACTAGTTTCGGGAAGTACTTC. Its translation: CAIRGALTSFGKYF.

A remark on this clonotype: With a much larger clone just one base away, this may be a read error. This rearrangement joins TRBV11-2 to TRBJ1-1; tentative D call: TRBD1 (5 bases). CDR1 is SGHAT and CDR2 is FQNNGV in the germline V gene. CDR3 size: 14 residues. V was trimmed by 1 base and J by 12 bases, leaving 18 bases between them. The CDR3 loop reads CASSLVGSGGVPFF. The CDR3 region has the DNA TGTGCCAGCAGCTTAGTAGGGTCCGGGGGTGTGCCTTTCTTT.

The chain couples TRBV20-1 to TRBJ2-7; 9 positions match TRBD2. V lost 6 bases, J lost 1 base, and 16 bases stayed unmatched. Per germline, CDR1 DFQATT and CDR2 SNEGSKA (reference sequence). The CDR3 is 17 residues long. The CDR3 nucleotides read TGCAGTGCCTTAACTCGTGGATCTAGCGGGACGTCCTACGAGCAGTACTTC. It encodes CSALTRGSSGTSYEQYF.

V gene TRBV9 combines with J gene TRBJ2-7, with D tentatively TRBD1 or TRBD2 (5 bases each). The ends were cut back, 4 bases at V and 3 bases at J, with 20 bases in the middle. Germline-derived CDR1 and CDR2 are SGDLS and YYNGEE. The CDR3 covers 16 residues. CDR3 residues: CASSTKPGTAYYEQYF. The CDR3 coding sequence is TGTGCCAGCAGCACCAAACCCGGGACGGCTTACTACGAGCAGTACTTC.

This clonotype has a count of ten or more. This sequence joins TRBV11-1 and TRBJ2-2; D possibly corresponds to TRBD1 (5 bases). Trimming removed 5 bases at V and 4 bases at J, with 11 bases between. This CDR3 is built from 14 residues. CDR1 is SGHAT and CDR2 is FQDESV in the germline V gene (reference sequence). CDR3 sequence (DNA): TGTGCCAGCAGCCAAAGACAGACCACCGGGGAGCTGTTTTTT. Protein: CASSQRQTTGELFF.

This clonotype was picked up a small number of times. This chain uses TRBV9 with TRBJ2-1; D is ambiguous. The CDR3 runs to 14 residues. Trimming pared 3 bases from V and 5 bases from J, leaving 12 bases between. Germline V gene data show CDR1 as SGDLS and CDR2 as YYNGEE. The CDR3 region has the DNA TGTGCCAGCAGCGCCCTCCCGAATGACAATGAGCAGTTCTTC. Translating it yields CASSALPNDNEQFF.

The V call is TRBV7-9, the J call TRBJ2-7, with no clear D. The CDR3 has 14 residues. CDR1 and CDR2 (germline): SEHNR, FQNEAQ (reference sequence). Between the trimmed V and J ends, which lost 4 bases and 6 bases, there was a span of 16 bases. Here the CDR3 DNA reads TGTGCCAGCAGCTGGAGTACAGAGAAAGGCGAGCAGTACTTC. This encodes CASSWSTEKGEQYF.

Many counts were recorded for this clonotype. This CDR3 is CASSDFFQTGIQETQYF. The CDR3, as DNA: TGTGCCAGCAGTGACTTTTTCCAGACAGGCATCCAAGAGACCCAGTACTTC. The chain joins TRBV6-1 to TRBJ2-5, with a weak D call TRBD1 (6 bases). Germline-derived CDR1 and CDR2 are MNHNS and SASEGT. The ends were cut back, 3 bases at V and 1 base at J, with 18 bases in the middle. The CDR3 runs 17 residues.

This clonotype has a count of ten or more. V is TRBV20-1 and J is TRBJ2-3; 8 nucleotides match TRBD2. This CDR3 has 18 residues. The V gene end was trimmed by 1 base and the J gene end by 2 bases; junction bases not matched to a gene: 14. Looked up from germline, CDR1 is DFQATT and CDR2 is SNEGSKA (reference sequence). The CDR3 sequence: CSARVGVGSGTFTDTQYF. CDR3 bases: TGCAGTGCTAGAGTCGGGGTGGGTAGCGGGACATTCACAGATACGCAGTATTTT.

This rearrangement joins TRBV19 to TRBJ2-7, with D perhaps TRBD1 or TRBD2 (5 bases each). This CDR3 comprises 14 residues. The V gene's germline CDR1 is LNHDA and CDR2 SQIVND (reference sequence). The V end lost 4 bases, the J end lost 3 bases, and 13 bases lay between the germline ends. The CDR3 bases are TGTGCCAGTAGTAGAGGGACGGCGAGCTACGAGCAGTACTTC. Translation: CASSRGTASYEQYF.

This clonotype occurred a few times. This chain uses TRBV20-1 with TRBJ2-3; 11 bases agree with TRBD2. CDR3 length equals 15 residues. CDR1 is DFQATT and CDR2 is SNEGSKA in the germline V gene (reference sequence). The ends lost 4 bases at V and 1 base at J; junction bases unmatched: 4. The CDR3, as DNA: TGCAGTGCTAAACTAGCGGGAGAGGGCACAGATACGCAGTATTTT. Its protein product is CSAKLAGEGTDTQYF.

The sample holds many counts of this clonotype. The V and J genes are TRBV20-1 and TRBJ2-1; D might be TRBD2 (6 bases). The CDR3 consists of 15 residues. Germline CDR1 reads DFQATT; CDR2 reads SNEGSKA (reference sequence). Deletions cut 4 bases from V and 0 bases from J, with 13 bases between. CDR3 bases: TGCAGTGCTAAACGGGCGGAGGGCTCCTACAATGAGCAGTTCTTC. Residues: CSAKRAEGSYNEQFF.

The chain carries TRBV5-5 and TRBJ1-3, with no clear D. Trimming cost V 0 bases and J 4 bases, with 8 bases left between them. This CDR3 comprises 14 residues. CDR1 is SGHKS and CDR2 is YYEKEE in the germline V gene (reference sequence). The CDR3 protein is CASSLGRGGNTIYF. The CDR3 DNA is TGTGCCAGCAGCTTGGGTCGGGGAGGAAACACCATATATTTT.

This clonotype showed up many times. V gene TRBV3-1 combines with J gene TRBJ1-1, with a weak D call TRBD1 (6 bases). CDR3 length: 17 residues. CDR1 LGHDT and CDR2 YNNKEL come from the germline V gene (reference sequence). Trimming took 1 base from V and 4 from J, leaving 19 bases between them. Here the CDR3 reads CASSQAGQGPESTEAFF. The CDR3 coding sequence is TGTGCCAGCAGCCAAGCGGGTCAGGGGCCAGAGTCCACTGAAGCTTTCTTT.

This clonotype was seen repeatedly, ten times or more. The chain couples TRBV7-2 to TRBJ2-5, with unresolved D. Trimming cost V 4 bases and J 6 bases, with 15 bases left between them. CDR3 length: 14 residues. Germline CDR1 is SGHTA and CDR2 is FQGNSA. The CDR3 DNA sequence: TGTGCCAGCAGCTCCGCCTACGGCGGCAAGACCCAGTACTTC. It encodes CASSSAYGGKTQYF.

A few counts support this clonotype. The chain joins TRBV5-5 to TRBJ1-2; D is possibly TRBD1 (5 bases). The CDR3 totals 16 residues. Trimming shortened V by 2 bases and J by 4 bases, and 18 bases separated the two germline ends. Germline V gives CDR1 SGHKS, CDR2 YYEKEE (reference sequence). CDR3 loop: CASSFEGFNRRYGYTF. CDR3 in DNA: TGTGCCAGCAGCTTCGAGGGGTTCAACCGTCGCTATGGCTACACCTTC. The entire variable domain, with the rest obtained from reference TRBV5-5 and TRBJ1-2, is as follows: DAGVTQSPTHLIKTRGQQVTLRCSPISGHKSVSWYQQVLGQGPQFIFQYYEKEERGRGNFPDRFSARQFPNYSSELNVNALLLGDSALYLCASSFEGFNRRYGYTFGSGTRLTVV.

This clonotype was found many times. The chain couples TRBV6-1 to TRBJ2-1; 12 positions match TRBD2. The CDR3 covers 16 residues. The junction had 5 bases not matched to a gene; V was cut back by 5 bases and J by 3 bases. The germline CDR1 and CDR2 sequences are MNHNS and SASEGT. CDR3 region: CASSRLAGELYNEQFF. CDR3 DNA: TGTGCCAGCAGTCGACTAGCGGGAGAGCTCTACAATGAGCAGTTCTTC.

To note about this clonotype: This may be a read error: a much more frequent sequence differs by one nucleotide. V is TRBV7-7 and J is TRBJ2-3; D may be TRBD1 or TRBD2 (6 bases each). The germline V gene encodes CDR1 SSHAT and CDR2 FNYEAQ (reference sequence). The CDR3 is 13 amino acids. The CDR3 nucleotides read TGTACTAGCAAACAGGGAAATTCAGATACGCAGTATTTT. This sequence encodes CTSKQGNSDTQYF.

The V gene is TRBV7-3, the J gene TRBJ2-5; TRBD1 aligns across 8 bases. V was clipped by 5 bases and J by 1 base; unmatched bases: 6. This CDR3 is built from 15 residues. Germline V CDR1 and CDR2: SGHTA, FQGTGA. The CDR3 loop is CASSPNRGSQETQYF. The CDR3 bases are TGTGCCAGCAGCCCCAACAGGGGGAGCCAAGAGACCCAGTACTTC.

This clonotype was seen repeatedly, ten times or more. The CDR3 is CSARRLAGPWTGELFF. CDR3 coding DNA: TGCAGTGCTAGACGGCTAGCGGGCCCCTGGACCGGGGAGCTGTTTTTT. This sequence joins TRBV20-1 and TRBJ2-2; 8 positions match TRBD2. Germline lookup yields CDR1 DFQATT and CDR2 SNEGSKA (reference sequence). The CDR3 consists of 16 residues. Losses at the gene ends were 2 bases for V and 5 bases for J; bases not matched to a gene: 10.

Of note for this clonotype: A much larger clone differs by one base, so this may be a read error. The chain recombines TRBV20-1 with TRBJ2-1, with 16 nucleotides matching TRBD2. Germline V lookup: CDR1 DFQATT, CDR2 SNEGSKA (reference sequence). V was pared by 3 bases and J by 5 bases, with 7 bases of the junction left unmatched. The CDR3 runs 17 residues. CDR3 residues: CSASGTSGRVSHNEQFF. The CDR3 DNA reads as TGCAGTGCTAGCGGGACTAGCGGGAGGGTTTCCCACAATGAGCAGTTCTTC.

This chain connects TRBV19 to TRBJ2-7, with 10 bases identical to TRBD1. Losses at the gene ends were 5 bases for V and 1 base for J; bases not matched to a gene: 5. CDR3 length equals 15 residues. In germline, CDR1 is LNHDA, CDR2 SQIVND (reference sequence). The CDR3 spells CASSPRTGGSYEQYF. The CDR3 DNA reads TGTGCCAGTAGTCCCCGGACAGGGGGGTCCTACGAGCAGTACTTC.